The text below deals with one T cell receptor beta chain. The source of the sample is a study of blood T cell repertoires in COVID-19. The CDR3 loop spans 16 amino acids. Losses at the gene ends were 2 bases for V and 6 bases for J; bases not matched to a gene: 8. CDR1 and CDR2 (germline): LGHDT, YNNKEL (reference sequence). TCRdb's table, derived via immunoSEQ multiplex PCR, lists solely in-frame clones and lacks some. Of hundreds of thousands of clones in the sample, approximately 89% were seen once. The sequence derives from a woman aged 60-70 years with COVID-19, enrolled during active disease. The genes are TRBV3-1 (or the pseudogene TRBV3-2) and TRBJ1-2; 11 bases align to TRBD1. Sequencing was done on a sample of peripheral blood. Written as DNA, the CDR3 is TGTGCCAGCAGCCAATACGGGACAGGGGGAGGTCATGGCTACACCTTC. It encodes CASSQYGTGGGHGYTF.